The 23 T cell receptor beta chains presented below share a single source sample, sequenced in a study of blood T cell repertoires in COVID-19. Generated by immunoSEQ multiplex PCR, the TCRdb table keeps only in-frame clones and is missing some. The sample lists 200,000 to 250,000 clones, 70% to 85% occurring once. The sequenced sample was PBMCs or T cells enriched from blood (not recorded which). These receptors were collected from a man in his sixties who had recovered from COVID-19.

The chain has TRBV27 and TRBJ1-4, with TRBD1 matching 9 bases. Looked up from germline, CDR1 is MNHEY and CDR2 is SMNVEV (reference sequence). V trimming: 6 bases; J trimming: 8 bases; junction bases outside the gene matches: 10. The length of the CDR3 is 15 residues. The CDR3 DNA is TGTGCCAGCAGCCCAGCCGGGACAGGGTGGGAAAAACTGTTTTTT. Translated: CASSPAGTGWEKLFF.

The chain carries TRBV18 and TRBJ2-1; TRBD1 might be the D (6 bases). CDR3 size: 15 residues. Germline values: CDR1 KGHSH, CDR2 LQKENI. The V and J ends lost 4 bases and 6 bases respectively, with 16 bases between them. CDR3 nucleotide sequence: TGTGCCAGCTCACTCGGAGGTAGCAGGGGCAATGAGCAGTTCTTC. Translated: CASSLGGSRGNEQFF.

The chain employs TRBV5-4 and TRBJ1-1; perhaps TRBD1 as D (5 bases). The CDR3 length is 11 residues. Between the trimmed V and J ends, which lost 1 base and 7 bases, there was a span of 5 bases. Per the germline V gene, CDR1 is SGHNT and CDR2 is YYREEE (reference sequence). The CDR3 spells CASSLQGEAFF. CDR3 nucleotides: TGTGCCAGCAGCTTGCAGGGTGAAGCTTTCTTT.

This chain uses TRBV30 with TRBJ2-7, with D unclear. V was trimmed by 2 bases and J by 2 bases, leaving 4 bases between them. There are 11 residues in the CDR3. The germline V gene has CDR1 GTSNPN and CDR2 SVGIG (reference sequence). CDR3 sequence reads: CAWSRAYEQYF. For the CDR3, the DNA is TGTGCCTGGAGTCGGGCCTACGAGCAGTACTTC.

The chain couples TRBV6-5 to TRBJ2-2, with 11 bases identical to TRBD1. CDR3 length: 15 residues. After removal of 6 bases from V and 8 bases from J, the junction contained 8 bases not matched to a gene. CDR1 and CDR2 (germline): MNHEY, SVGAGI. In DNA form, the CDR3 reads TGTGCCAGCAGAGAGGACAGGGGGCAGGTGGGGGAGCTGTTTTTT. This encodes CASREDRGQVGELFF.

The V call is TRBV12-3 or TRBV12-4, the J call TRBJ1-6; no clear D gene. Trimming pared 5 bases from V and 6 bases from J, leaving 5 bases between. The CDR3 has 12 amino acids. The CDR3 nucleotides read TGTGCCAGCAGTCACAGTAATTCACCCCTCCACTTT. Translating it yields CASSHSNSPLHF.

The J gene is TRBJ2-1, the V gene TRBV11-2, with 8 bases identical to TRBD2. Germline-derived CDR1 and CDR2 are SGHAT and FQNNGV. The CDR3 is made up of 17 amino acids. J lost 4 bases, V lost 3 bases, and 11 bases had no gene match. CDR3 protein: CASSFHFAGGSYNEQFF. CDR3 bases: TGTGCCAGCAGCTTTCATTTCGCGGGGGGCTCGTACAATGAGCAGTTCTTC.

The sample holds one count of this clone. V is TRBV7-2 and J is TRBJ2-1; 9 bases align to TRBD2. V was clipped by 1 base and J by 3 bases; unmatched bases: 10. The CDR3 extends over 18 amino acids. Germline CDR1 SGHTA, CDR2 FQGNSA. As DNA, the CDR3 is TGTGCCAGCAGCTTAGGTTTCGGCGGGGGGGCTATCTACAATGAGCAGTTCTTC. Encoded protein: CASSLGFGGGAIYNEQFF.

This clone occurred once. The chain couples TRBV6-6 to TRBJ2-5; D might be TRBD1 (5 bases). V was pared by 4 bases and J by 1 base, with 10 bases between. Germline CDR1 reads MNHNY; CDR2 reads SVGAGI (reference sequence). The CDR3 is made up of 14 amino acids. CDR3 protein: CASSLSRAQETQYF. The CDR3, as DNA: TGTGCCAGCAGTTTGTCCAGGGCCCAAGAGACCCAGTACTTC.

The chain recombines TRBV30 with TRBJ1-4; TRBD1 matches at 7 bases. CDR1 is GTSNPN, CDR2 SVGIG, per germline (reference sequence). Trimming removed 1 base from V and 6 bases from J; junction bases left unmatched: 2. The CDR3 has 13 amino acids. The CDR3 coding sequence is TGTGCCTGGAGTGGAGGGACAGATGAAAAACTGTTTTTT. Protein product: CAWSGGTDEKLFF.

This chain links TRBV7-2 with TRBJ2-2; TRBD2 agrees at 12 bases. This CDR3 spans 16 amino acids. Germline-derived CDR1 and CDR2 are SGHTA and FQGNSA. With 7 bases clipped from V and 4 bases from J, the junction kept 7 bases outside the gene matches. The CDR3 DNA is TGTGCCAGCAAGAGACTAGCGGGGGCAGTCACCGGGGAGCTGTTTTTT. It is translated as CASKRLAGAVTGELFF.

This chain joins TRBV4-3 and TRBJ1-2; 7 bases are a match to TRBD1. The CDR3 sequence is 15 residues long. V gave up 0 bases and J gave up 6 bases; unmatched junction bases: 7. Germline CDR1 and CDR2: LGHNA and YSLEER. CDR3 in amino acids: CASSQDVGGSDGYTF. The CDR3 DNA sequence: TGCGCCAGCAGCCAAGATGTAGGGGGCTCGGATGGCTACACCTTC.

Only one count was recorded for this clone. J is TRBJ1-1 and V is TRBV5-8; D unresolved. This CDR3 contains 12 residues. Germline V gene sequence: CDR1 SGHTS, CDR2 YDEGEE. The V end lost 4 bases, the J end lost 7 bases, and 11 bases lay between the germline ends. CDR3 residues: CASSTRSFEAFF. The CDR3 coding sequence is TGTGCCAGCAGCACCCGGTCGTTTGAAGCTTTCTTT.

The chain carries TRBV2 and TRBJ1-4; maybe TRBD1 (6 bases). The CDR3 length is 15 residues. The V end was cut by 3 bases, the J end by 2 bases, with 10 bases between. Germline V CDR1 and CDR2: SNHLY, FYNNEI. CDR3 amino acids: CASSDTGGTNEKLFF. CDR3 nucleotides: TGTGCCAGCAGTGATACGGGGGGCACTAATGAAAAACTGTTTTTT.

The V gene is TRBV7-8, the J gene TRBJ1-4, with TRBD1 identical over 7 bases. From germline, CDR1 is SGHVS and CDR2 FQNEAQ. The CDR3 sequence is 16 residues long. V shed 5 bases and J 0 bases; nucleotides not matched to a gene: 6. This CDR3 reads CASSQGQLTTNEKLFF. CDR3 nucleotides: TGTGCCAGCAGCCAGGGACAGTTGACAACTAATGAAAAACTGTTTTTT.

CDR3 amino acids: CASSMRQGVDYGYTF. CDR3 nucleotides: TGTGCCAGCAGCATGAGACAGGGGGTTGACTATGGCTACACCTTC. The chain is built from TRBV7-9 and TRBJ1-2; 9 bases line up with TRBD1. The germline V gene encodes CDR1 SEHNR and CDR2 FQNEAQ (reference sequence). Losses at the gene ends were 5 bases for V and 3 bases for J; bases not matched to a gene: 7. This CDR3 spans 15 amino acids.

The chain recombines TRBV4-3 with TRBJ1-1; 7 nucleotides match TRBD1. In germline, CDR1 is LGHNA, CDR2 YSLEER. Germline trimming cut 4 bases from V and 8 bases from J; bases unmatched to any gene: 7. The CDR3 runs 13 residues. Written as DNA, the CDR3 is TGCGCCAGCAGCCTCGGGACAGTCCAGGAAGCTTTCTTT. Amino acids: CASSLGTVQEAFF.

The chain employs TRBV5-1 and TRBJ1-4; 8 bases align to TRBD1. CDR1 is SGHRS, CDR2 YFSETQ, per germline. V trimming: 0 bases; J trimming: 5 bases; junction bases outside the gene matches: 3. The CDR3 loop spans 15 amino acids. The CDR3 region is CASSLGQGNNEKLFF. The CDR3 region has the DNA TGCGCCAGCAGCTTGGGACAGGGGAACAATGAAAAACTGTTTTTT.

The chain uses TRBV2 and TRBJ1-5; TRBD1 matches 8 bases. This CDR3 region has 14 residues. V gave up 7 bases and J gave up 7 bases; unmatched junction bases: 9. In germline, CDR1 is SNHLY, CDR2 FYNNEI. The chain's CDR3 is CASTLDRGDQPQHF. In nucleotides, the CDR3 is TGTGCCAGCACCCTAGACAGGGGTGACCAGCCCCAGCATTTT.

The DNA of the CDR3 is TGTGCCAGTAGTATAGTCCCAGGGTTTAGCAATCAGCCCCAGCATTTT. The encoded protein is CASSIVPGFSNQPQHF. The genes are TRBV19 and TRBJ1-5; perhaps TRBD1 as D (5 bases). This CDR3 is 16 amino acids long. CDR1 is LNHDA and CDR2 is SQIVND in the germline V gene (reference sequence). V dropped 1 base and J dropped 0 bases, with 10 bases sitting between them.

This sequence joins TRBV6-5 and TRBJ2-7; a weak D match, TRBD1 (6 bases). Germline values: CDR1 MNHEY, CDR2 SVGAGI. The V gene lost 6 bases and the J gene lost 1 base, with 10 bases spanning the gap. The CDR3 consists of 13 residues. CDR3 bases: TGTGCCAGCAGAGGGGACAAATCCTACGAGCAGTACTTC. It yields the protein CASRGDKSYEQYF.

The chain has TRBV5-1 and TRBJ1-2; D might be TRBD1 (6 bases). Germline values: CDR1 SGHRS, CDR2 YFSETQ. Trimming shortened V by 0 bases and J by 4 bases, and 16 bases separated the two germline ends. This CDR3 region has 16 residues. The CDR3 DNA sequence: TGCGCCAGCAGCTTGGGAGGCCAGGGGTCCCGCTATGGCTACACCTTC. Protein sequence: CASSLGGQGSRYGYTF.

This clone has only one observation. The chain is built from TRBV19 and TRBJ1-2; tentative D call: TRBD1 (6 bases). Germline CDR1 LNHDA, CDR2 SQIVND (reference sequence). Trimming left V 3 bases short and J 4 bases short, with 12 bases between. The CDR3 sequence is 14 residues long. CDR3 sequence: CASSISRGSYGYTF. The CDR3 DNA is TGTGCCAGTAGTATCTCGAGGGGGTCCTATGGCTACACCTTC. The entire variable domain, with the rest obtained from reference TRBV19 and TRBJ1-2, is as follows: DGGITQSPKYLFRKEGQNVTLSCEQNLNHDAMYWYRQDPGQGLRLIYYSQIVNDFQKGDIAEGYSVSREKKESFPLTVTSAQKNPTAFYLCASSISRGSYGYTFGSGTRLTVV.